The 20 T cell receptor beta chains in this list originate from one sample, sequenced in a study of T cell responses to AZD1222 COVID-19 vaccine (dated by TCRdb to about 2021). Libraries came from the immunoSEQ multiplex PCR assay. TCRdb took over this immuneACCESS table, retaining in-frame rearrangements with V and J assigned. Such tables are incomplete; in checked studies, under half of the missing clones stem from an unresolved V gene, and the remainder is unexplained. In this sample the table shows about 120,000 clones, approximately 83% of which occur a single time. 3.9% of the sample comes from the top ten. Reading the label with the study, this specimen's time point is: baseline before first vaccination. This sample's treatment or condition label indicates: meningococcal conjugate vaccine given as trial control. The source was peripheral blood, collected on day 0 of MenACWY control vaccination. The receptors here all came from an adult in good health.

This clone was seen just once. The chain uses TRBV27 and TRBJ1-2; 8 bases fit TRBD1. V trimming: 5 bases; J trimming: 4 bases; junction bases outside the gene matches: 3. Germline V gene sequence: CDR1 MNHEY, CDR2 SMNVEV (reference sequence). The CDR3 runs to 13 residues. CDR3 sequence reads: CASSITGGYGYTF. The CDR3 DNA sequence: TGTGCCAGCAGTATTACAGGGGGCTATGGCTACACCTTC.

This clone was counted a single time. The chain combines TRBV2 with TRBJ1-3; D uncertain. This CDR3 is built from 11 residues. Per germline, CDR1 SNHLY and CDR2 FYNNEI. V gave up 4 bases and J gave up 2 bases, with 0 bases separating them. CDR3 protein: CASSAGNTIYF. The DNA for the CDR3 is TGTGCCAGCAGTGCTGGAAACACCATATATTTT.

The chain joins TRBV28 to TRBJ2-2; D perhaps matches TRBD2 (6 bases). Trimming shortened V by 8 bases and J by 1 base, and 11 bases separated the two germline ends. This CDR3 region has 14 residues. CDR1 is MDHEN, CDR2 SYDVKM, per germline. CDR3 sequence: CASWGDWNTGELFF. The DNA of the CDR3 is TGTGCCAGCTGGGGGGACTGGAACACCGGGGAGCTGTTTTTT.

This clone appeared a few times. The chain carries TRBV7-2 and TRBJ1-4, with 11 bases fitting TRBD1. CDR3 length: 16 amino acids. V was pared by 5 bases and J by 8 bases, with 10 bases of the junction left unmatched. Looked up from germline, CDR1 is SGHTA and CDR2 is FQGNSA. This CDR3 is CASSPEGRDRGEKLFF. In DNA, the CDR3 is TGTGCCAGCAGCCCCGAGGGCCGGGACAGGGGGGAAAAACTGTTTTTT.

The V and J genes are TRBV5-4 and TRBJ1-2; unclear D gene. The CDR3 loop spans 15 amino acids. Germline CDR1 SGHNT, CDR2 YYREEE (reference sequence). Trimming removed 2 bases from V and 8 bases from J, with 19 bases in between. CDR3 sequence (DNA): TGTGCCAGCAGCTTCGAGTCCGCGACGGGTGGAGGCTACACCTTC. Translation gives CASSFESATGGGYTF.

The V and J genes are TRBV2 and TRBJ2-3, with 10 bases matching TRBD2. CDR1 is SNHLY, CDR2 FYNNEI, per germline. Trimming took 7 bases from V and 6 from J; bases not matched to a gene: 10. There are 15 residues in the CDR3. The CDR3 reads CASIPKRGGSDTQYF. The CDR3 DNA follows: TGTGCCAGCATCCCTAAGCGGGGGGGATCCGATACGCAGTATTTT. The full variable domain, completed using reference TRBV2 and TRBJ2-3, is EPEVTQTPSHQVTQMGQEVILRCVPISNHLYFYWYRQILGQKVEFLVSFYNNEISEKSEIFDDQFSVERPDGSNFTLKIRSTKLEDSAMYFCASIPKRGGSDTQYFGPGTRLTVL.

The chain carries TRBV28 and TRBJ1-4; no firm D call. The CDR3 runs 14 residues. Looked up from germline, CDR1 is MDHEN and CDR2 is SYDVKM. Trimming cost V 6 bases and J 5 bases, with 13 bases left between them. CDR3 in amino acids: CASSTLGENEKLFF. The CDR3 bases are TGTGCCAGCAGCACCCTAGGAGAGAATGAAAAACTGTTTTTT.

The J gene is TRBJ2-3, the V gene TRBV3-1 (or the pseudogene TRBV3-2); 8 bases align to TRBD2. This CDR3 comprises 16 residues. Germline V gene sequence: CDR1 LGHDT, CDR2 YNNKEL (reference sequence). Losses at the gene ends were 6 bases for V and 4 bases for J; bases not matched to a gene: 12. Here the CDR3 DNA reads TGTGCCAGCAGTCGCGGAGTGGTAGCGGGGCCAGATACGCAGTATTTT. This codes for CASSRGVVAGPDTQYF.

This chain uses TRBV6-6 with TRBJ1-2, with a possible D match to TRBD1 (5 bases). CDR1 and CDR2 (germline): MNHNY, SVGAGI (reference sequence). Trimming removed 0 bases at V and 4 bases at J, with 6 bases between. The CDR3 is made up of 13 amino acids. The CDR3 loop reads CASSYSQGYGYTF. CDR3 bases: TGTGCCAGCAGTTACTCTCAGGGCTATGGCTACACCTTC.

The sample holds one count of this clone. The chain links TRBV18 to TRBJ2-1; 7 bases fit TRBD1. CDR1 is KGHSH and CDR2 is LQKENI in the germline V gene. The CDR3 loop spans 16 amino acids. Losses at the gene ends were 2 bases for V and 3 bases for J; bases not matched to a gene: 7. CDR3 in amino acids: CASSPRGQMLYNEQFF. CDR3 sequence (DNA): TGTGCCAGCTCACCAAGGGGGCAAATGCTCTACAATGAGCAGTTCTTC.

This chain connects TRBV19 to TRBJ2-2; D gene unclear. Trimming shortened V by 6 bases and J by 0 bases, and 11 bases separated the two germline ends. Germline V CDR1 and CDR2: LNHDA, SQIVND (reference sequence). There are 15 residues in the CDR3. CDR3 sequence: CASRGRTTNTGELFF. The DNA for the CDR3 is TGTGCCAGTAGAGGAAGGACCACGAACACCGGGGAGCTGTTTTTT.

The V call is TRBV19, the J call TRBJ2-2; unclear D gene. The CDR3 extends over 13 amino acids. Germline assignment: CDR1 LNHDA and CDR2 SQIVND (reference sequence). The V and J ends lost 3 bases and 6 bases respectively, with 8 bases between them. The chain's CDR3 is CASSIEGSGELFF. The CDR3 region has the DNA TGTGCCAGTAGTATCGAAGGGTCCGGGGAGCTGTTTTTT.

The rearrangement links TRBV7-9 to TRBJ2-3; D may be TRBD1 (7 bases). The V end lost 5 bases, the J end lost 1 base, and 19 bases lay between the germline ends. Germline CDR1 SEHNR, CDR2 FQNEAQ (reference sequence). This CDR3 region has 17 residues. As DNA, the CDR3 is TGTGCCAGCAGCCAGCCAGGGGGACTTCGGGGCACAGATACGCAGTATTTT. The encoded protein is CASSQPGGLRGTDTQYF.

The chain is built from TRBV19 and TRBJ1-3; 7 positions agree with TRBD1. The CDR3 runs to 14 residues. Losses at the gene ends were 9 bases for V and 4 bases for J; bases not matched to a gene: 9. CDR1 LNHDA and CDR2 SQIVND come from the germline V gene (reference sequence). The CDR3 DNA sequence: TGTGCCAGCCGGGACAGAGGGGAAGGAAACACCATATATTTT. Its translation is CASRDRGEGNTIYF.

The V gene is TRBV18, the J gene TRBJ2-7; 9 bases line up with TRBD1. The V segment lost 4 bases and the J segment 6 bases; nucleotides outside the gene matches: 4. CDR3 size: 13 residues. Germline values: CDR1 KGHSH, CDR2 LQKENI. CDR3 residues: CASSRTGAVEQYF. CDR3 nucleotide sequence: TGTGCCAGCTCACGGACAGGGGCAGTCGAGCAGTACTTC.

The rearrangement joins TRBV5-1 to TRBJ1-4; 8 bases line up with TRBD1. This CDR3 is built from 15 residues. V lost 0 bases, J lost 8 bases, and 6 bases stayed unmatched. The germline V gene encodes CDR1 SGHRS and CDR2 YFSETQ. The CDR3 loop reads CASSLVRGRQEKLFF. CDR3 bases: TGCGCCAGCAGCTTGGTCAGGGGGCGTCAAGAAAAACTGTTTTTT.

The gene calls are TRBV5-1 and TRBJ1-2; TRBD1 might be the D (6 bases). The CDR3 spans 13 residues. V shed 4 bases and J shed 4 bases, with 11 bases lying between them. Germline values: CDR1 SGHRS, CDR2 YFSETQ. The CDR3 coding sequence is TGCGCCAGCAGCGAGGGGGGCGGCTATGGCTACACCTTC. This codes for CASSEGGGYGYTF.

The rearrangement links TRBV7-2 to TRBJ2-3, with 11 bases aligning to TRBD2. The CDR3 sequence is 17 residues long. The ends lost 5 bases at V and 2 bases at J; junction bases unmatched: 9. Germline V lookup: CDR1 SGHTA, CDR2 FQGNSA. The CDR3 is CASSPRLAGPLTDTQYF. The CDR3 DNA reads as TGTGCCAGCAGCCCACGACTAGCGGGGCCCCTCACAGATACGCAGTATTTT.

The chain couples TRBV7-2 to TRBJ1-1; D is ambiguous. This CDR3 spans 14 amino acids. Trimming took 8 bases from V and 5 from J, leaving 18 bases between them. Germline lookup yields CDR1 SGHTA and CDR2 FQGNSA. The CDR3 coding sequence is TGTGCCAGCGGTCTGGCCGGGCTGGGAACTGAAGCTTTCTTT. Residues: CASGLAGLGTEAFF.

The chain couples TRBV7-2 to TRBJ1-1; D might be TRBD1 (6 bases). The V gene lost 4 bases and the J gene lost 4 bases, with 13 bases spanning the gap. This CDR3 region has 14 residues. Germline assignment: CDR1 SGHTA and CDR2 FQGNSA. For the CDR3, the DNA is TGTGCCAGCAGCTCCAGGGGTGTCGGCACTGAAGCTTTCTTT. It encodes CASSSRGVGTEAFF.